The 14 T cell receptor beta chains below come from one sample, sequenced in a study of tumor-infiltrating lymphocytes in localized non-small cell lung cancer. Clones were sequenced by immunoSEQ multiplex PCR, and TCRdb holds only the in-frame ones, with some missing. The sample has some 7,800 clones; around three quarters are singletons. The sample comprised lung tumor tissue. The receptors come from a human donor with non-small cell lung cancer.

The V and J genes are TRBV28 and TRBJ1-6; D gene ambiguous. This CDR3 is 16 amino acids long. Germline CDR1 is MDHEN and CDR2 is SYDVKM. The V end lost 7 bases, the J end lost 0 bases, and 13 bases lay between the germline ends. The CDR3 region has the DNA TGTGCCAGCACTCCTCCGGTGAGCTCCTATAATTCACCCCTCCACTTT. Translation: CASTPPVSSYNSPLHF.

This clone was recorded a few times. This chain connects TRBV5-1 to TRBJ2-3; 8 nucleotides agree with TRBD2. Germline V gives CDR1 SGHRS, CDR2 YFSETQ. V dropped 4 bases and J dropped 2; count of bases not matched to a gene: 6. The CDR3 contains 15 residues. The CDR3 here is CASSQTSASTDTQYF. In DNA form, the CDR3 reads TGCGCCAGCAGCCAGACTAGCGCATCCACAGATACGCAGTATTTT.

This clone was counted a single time. The V gene is TRBV11-2, the J gene TRBJ2-2; 12 bases fit TRBD2. Germline assignment: CDR1 SGHAT and CDR2 FQNNGV. Trimming took 0 bases from V and 7 from J; bases not matched to a gene: 6. The CDR3 covers 17 residues. The CDR3 DNA sequence: TGTGCCAGCAGCTTAGAGCTAGCGGGAGGGCCTATCGGGGAGCTGTTTTTT. Its protein product is CASSLELAGGPIGELFF.

V gene TRBV14 combines with J gene TRBJ2-2, with D maybe TRBD2 (6 bases). V shed 0 bases and J shed 7 bases, with 15 bases lying between them. Germline CDR1 is SGHDN and CDR2 is FVKESK. The CDR3 has 16 residues. DNA of the CDR3: TGTGCCAGCAGCCAAGACCCTAGCGCCCGCTACGGGGAGCTGTTTTTT. It specifies CASSQDPSARYGELFF. The variable domain in full, with the rest retrieved from reference TRBV14 and TRBJ2-2, is EAGVTQFPSHSVIEKGQTVTLRCDPISGHDNLYWYRRVMGKEIKFLLHFVKESKQDESGMPNNRFLAERTGGTYSTLKVQPAELEDSGVYFCASSQDPSARYGELFFGEGSRLTVL.

The V and J genes are TRBV19 and TRBJ1-4; TRBD1 is a possible D gene (5 bases). Germline CDR1 and CDR2: LNHDA and SQIVND (reference sequence). V was pared by 7 bases and J by 7 bases, with 10 bases between. CDR3 size: 12 residues. In nucleotides, the CDR3 is TGTGCCAGTAACTCAGGGTCTGAAAAACTGTTTTTT. Encoded protein: CASNSGSEKLFF.

The chain couples TRBV6-1 to TRBJ2-3; no definite D call. Trimming cost V 8 bases and J 4 bases, with 19 bases left between them. Germline V lookup: CDR1 MNHNS, CDR2 SASEGT. The CDR3 is 15 amino acids. CDR3 loop: CASGREGYTADTQYF. The CDR3 coding sequence is TGTGCCAGCGGCCGTGAAGGGTACACAGCAGATACGCAGTATTTT.

This sequence joins TRBV7-2 and TRBJ2-3; the D is unclear. The CDR3 runs 13 residues. Germline V gene lookup returns CDR1 SGHTA and CDR2 FQGNSA. Trimming shortened V by 2 bases and J by 5 bases, and 8 bases separated the two germline ends. CDR3 nucleotides: TGTGCCAGCAGCTTATTTCCGAGAGATACGCAGTATTTT. It translates to CASSLFPRDTQYF.

The chain has TRBV25-1 and TRBJ1-4; 7 bases are shared with TRBD1. Looked up from germline, CDR1 is MGHDK and CDR2 is SYGVNS. V lost 3 bases to trimming and J lost 8 bases; unmatched junction nucleotides: 6. This CDR3 has 14 residues. The CDR3 coding sequence is TGTGCCAGCAGTGACTGGGGACAGCGCGAAAAACTGTTTTTT. As protein: CASSDWGQREKLFF.

The V call is TRBV11-2, the J call TRBJ1-3; D unresolved. CDR1 SGHAT and CDR2 FQNNGV come from the germline V gene. This CDR3 is built from 16 residues. V was clipped by 5 bases and J by 1 base, with 15 bases between them. CDR3 bases: TGTGCCAGCAGCCCCTCTCGGGTGCGTTCTGGAAACACCATATATTTT. Translating it yields CASSPSRVRSGNTIYF.

The gene calls are TRBV5-4 and TRBJ2-7; D unclear. The ends were cut back, 1 base at V and 6 bases at J, with 8 bases in the middle. CDR3 length: 12 amino acids. The V gene's germline CDR1 is SGHNT and CDR2 YYREEE (reference sequence). The CDR3 nucleotides are TGTGCCAGCAGCTTGAGTGGAACCGAGCAGTACTTC. Protein sequence: CASSLSGTEQYF.

CDR3 amino acids: CASSWGLETQYF. CDR3 in DNA: TGTGCCAGCAGCTGGGGTCTAGAGACCCAGTACTTC. The chain is built from TRBV7-2 and TRBJ2-5; D gene unclear. Germline assignment: CDR1 SGHTA and CDR2 FQGNSA. This CDR3 spans 12 amino acids. The V gene lost 4 bases and the J gene lost 4 bases, with 7 bases spanning the gap.

The chain links TRBV19 to TRBJ2-2; TRBD1 is a possible D gene (5 bases). Per germline, CDR1 LNHDA and CDR2 SQIVND (reference sequence). Trimming took 7 bases from V and 4 from J, leaving 13 bases between them. The CDR3 has 14 residues. CDR3: CASTLQGGTGELFF. The CDR3 DNA follows: TGTGCCAGTACGTTGCAGGGCGGCACCGGGGAGCTGTTTTTT.

The chain has TRBV7-2 and TRBJ2-1; the D gene is possibly TRBD2 (6 bases). The CDR3 consists of 13 residues. The germline CDR1 and CDR2 sequences are SGHTA and FQGNSA. V gave up 5 bases and J gave up 3 bases, with 8 bases separating them. The CDR3 DNA is TGTGCCAGCAGCCCTAGCGACTACAATGAGCAGTTCTTC. It encodes CASSPSDYNEQFF.

The V call is TRBV18, the J call TRBJ1-5, with 8 bases lining up with TRBD1. After removal of 6 bases from V and 5 bases from J, the junction contained 6 bases not matched to a gene. Per germline, CDR1 KGHSH and CDR2 LQKENI. There are 14 residues in the CDR3. In nucleotides, the CDR3 is TGTGCCAGCTCGCCAGGGGGCGGGGATCAGCCCCAGCATTTT. Its protein product is CASSPGGGDQPQHF. Full variable domain (remainder filled in from reference TRBV18 and TRBJ1-5): NAGVMQNPRHLVRRRGQEARLRCSPMKGHSHVYWYRQLPEEGLKFMVYLQKENIIDESGMPKERFSAEFPKEGPSILRIQQVVRGDSAAYFCASSPGGGDQPQHFGDGTRLSIL.